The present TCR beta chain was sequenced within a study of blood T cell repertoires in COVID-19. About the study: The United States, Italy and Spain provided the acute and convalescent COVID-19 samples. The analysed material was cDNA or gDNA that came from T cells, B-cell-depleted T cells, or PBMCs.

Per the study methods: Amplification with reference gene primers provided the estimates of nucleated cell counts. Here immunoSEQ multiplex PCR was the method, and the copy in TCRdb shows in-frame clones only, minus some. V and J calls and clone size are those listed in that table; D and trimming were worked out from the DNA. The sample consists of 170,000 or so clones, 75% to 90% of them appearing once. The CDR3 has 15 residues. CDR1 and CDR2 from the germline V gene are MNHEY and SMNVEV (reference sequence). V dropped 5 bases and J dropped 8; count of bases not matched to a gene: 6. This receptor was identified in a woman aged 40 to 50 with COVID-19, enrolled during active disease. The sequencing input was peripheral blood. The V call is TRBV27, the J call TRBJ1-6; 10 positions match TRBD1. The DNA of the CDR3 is TGTGCCAGCAGTAGAACCGGGACAGGGGATTCACCCCTCCACTTT. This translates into CASSRTGTGDSPLHF.